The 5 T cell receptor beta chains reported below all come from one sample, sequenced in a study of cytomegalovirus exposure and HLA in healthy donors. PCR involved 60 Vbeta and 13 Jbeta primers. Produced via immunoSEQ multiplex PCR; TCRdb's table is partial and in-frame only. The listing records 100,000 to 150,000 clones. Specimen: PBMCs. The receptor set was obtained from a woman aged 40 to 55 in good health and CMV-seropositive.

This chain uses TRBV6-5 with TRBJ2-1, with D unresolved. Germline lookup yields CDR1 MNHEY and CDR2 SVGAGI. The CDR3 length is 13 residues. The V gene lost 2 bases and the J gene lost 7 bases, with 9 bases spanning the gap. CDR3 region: CASSYRHGNEQFF. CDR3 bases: TGTGCCAGCAGTTACCGGCACGGGAATGAGCAGTTCTTC.

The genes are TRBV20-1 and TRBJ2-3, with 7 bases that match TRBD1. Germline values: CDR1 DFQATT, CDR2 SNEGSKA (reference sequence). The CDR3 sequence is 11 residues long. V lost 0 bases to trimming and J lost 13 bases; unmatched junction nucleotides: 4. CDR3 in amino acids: CSARDPDREYF. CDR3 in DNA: TGCAGTGCTAGAGATCCCGACAGGGAGTATTTT.

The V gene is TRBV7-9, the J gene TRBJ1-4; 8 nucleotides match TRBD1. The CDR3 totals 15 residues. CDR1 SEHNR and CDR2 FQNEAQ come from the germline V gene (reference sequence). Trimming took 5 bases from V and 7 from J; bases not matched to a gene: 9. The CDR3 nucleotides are TGTGCCAGCAGCGCGTTCAGGGGGCGCACTGAAAAACTGTTTTTT. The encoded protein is CASSAFRGRTEKLFF.

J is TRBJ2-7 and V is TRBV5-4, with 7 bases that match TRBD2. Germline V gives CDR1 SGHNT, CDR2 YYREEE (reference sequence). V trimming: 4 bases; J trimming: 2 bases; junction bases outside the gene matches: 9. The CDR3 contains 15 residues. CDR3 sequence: CASSRLGEGTYEQYF. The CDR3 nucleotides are TGTGCCAGCAGCCGGCTGGGGGAGGGCACCTACGAGCAGTACTTC.

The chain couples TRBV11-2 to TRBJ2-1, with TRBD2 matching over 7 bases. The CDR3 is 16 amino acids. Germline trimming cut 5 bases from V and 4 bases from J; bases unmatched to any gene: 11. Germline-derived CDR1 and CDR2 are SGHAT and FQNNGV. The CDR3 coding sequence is TGTGCCAGCAGCCACGACCTAGCGGAGAGTTACAATGAGCAGTTCTTC. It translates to CASSHDLAESYNEQFF.